Each of the 20 T cell receptor beta chains below was sequenced from the same sample in a study of T-cell memory formation after mild COVID-19. Each CDR3 protein is one row after TCRdb ran MiXCR on the 5' RACE reads. In the table there are about 360,000 distinct CDR3 sequences, about 15% of which are singletons. The sequenced sample consisted of PBMCs or a T cell subset sorted from them (not recorded which). Receptor source: a man younger than 35 who had mild COVID-19 (a few samples of this study predate the infection). Cell type and time point are not known.

The chain combines TRBV7-9 with TRBJ2-6; the D is unclear. Germline V gene sequence: CDR1 SEHNR, CDR2 FQNEAQ (reference sequence). The CDR3 length is 13 residues. Deletions cut 0 bases from V and 11 bases from J, with 8 bases between. DNA for the CDR3: TGTGCCAGCAGCTTAGCGTTAAGGGACGTCCTGACTTTC. It encodes CASSLALRDVLTF.

The table lists this clonotype with a few counts. The rearrangement uses TRBV6-6 and TRBJ1-5; 7 positions match TRBD1. The CDR3 is 14 residues long. CDR1 and CDR2 from the germline V gene are MNHNY and SVGAGI (reference sequence). V lost 3 bases to trimming and J lost 7 bases; unmatched junction nucleotides: 6. This CDR3 reads CASSYDRDPQPQHF. CDR3 in DNA: TGTGCCAGCAGTTATGACAGGGACCCCCAGCCCCAGCATTTT.

Concerning this clonotype itself: Since a much larger clone is just one base distant, this may be a read error. The chain is built from TRBV5-1 and TRBJ2-1; TRBD1 or TRBD2 may be the D gene (5 bases each). The germline V gene has CDR1 SGHRS and CDR2 YFSETQ. The CDR3 runs 14 residues. V dropped 3 bases and J dropped 8 bases, with 15 bases sitting between them. Written as DNA, the CDR3 is TGCGCCAGCAGCTCTGAGGGACCTTCAGATGAGCAGTTCTTC. It encodes CASSSEGPSDEQFF.

This clonotype was detected a few times. The chain recombines TRBV9 with TRBJ2-5; D is perhaps TRBD1 or TRBD2 (7 bases each). There are 16 residues in the CDR3. Germline values: CDR1 SGDLS, CDR2 YYNGEE. V shed 4 bases and J shed 2 bases, with 18 bases lying between them. CDR3 residues: CASSPLGGDRQETQYF. The DNA for the CDR3 is TGTGCCAGCAGCCCCTTGGGAGGGGACAGACAAGAGACCCAGTACTTC.

The V and J genes are TRBV6-2 or TRBV6-3 and TRBJ2-5; D possibly corresponds to TRBD1 (6 bases). CDR3 length equals 16 residues. Trimming removed 0 bases at V and 3 bases at J, with 14 bases between. Germline CDR1 is MNHEY and CDR2 is SVGEGT. In nucleotides, the CDR3 is TGTGCCAGCAGTTACTCCCCAGATCCAGGGGAAGAGACCCAGTACTTC. It yields the protein CASSYSPDPGEETQYF.

This clonotype has more than one count but fewer than ten. The chain couples TRBV24-1 to TRBJ2-7; D gene uncertain. V was shortened by 1 base and J by 0 bases, with 15 bases between the two germline ends. In germline, CDR1 is KGHDR, CDR2 SFDVKD. This CDR3 region has 17 residues. This CDR3 is CATSDFERNPISYEQYV. The CDR3 DNA sequence: TGTGCCACCAGTGATTTTGAACGGAATCCTATCTCCTACGAGCAGTACGTC.

The chain combines TRBV5-1 with TRBJ2-7, with D perhaps TRBD1 or TRBD2 (5 bases each). The CDR3 contains 14 residues. The V gene lost 3 bases and the J gene lost 2 bases, with 12 bases spanning the gap. Germline V lookup: CDR1 SGHRS, CDR2 YFSETQ. The CDR3 DNA follows: TGCGCCAGCAGCTACGGGGACGGAACCTACGAGCAGTACGTC. Translation gives CASSYGDGTYEQYV.

The chain joins TRBV29-1 to TRBJ2-3; 7 bases fit TRBD2. CDR3 length equals 14 residues. The V gene's germline CDR1 is SQVTM and CDR2 ANQGSEA. The V and J ends lost 3 bases and 6 bases, in that order; junction bases with no gene match: 9. CDR3 sequence: CSVEMAVGGDTQYF. The CDR3 DNA reads as TGCAGCGTTGAGATGGCAGTCGGGGGGGATACGCAGTATTTT.

This clonotype has ten or more counts. The chain links TRBV13 to TRBJ2-2; D perhaps matches TRBD2 (5 bases). V lost 6 bases and J lost 1, with 6 bases in between. Germline V lookup: CDR1 PRHDT, CDR2 FYEKMQ (reference sequence). The CDR3 extends over 13 amino acids. The CDR3 is CASRRGNTGELFF. Written as DNA, the CDR3 is TGTGCCAGCAGACGGGGGAACACCGGGGAGCTGTTTTTT.

In the case of this clonotype: Just one base apart from a much larger clone, this may be a read error. The CDR3 DNA sequence: TGTGCCAGCAGCCGGGACAGGGTTCAGCCCCAGCATTTT. Translating it yields CASSRDRVQPQHF. This chain uses TRBV7-2 with TRBJ1-5, with 9 bases fitting TRBD1. The trim removed 5 bases at V and 6 bases at J, leaving 2 bases unmatched. CDR1 is SGHTA and CDR2 is FQGNSA in the germline V gene. The CDR3 sequence is 13 residues long.

A few counts support this clonotype. V usage is TRBV7-8 and J usage is TRBJ2-2, with 9 bases fitting TRBD1. The germline V gene has CDR1 SGHVS and CDR2 FQNEAQ. V shed 7 bases and J 3 bases; nucleotides not matched to a gene: 6. This CDR3 is built from 15 residues. The CDR3 DNA reads as TGTGCCAGCACCTCAGACAGGGGGGACACCGGGGAGCTGTTTTTT. Protein sequence: CASTSDRGDTGELFF. Combining the CDR3 with reference TRBV7-8 and TRBJ2-2 gives the whole variable domain GAGVSQSPRYKVAKRGQDVALRCDPISGHVSLFWYQQALGQGPEFLTYFQNEAQLDKSGLPSDRFFAERPEGSVSTLKIQRTQQEDSAVYLCASTSDRGDTGELFFGEGSRLTVL.

In the case of this clonotype: At one end the junction does not follow the germline gene, possibly because of a read error. This chain connects TRBV6-5 to TRBJ2-1; perhaps TRBD1 as D (6 bases). Germline CDR1 MNHEY, CDR2 SVGAGI. CDR3 length: 12 amino acids. The CDR3 sequence: CASSYSTGTRVF. CDR3 nucleotides: TGTGCCAGCAGTTACTCGACCGGGACACGCGTCTTC.

Written as DNA, the CDR3 is TGTGCCAGCAGCTTGGAGACAGACTACGAGCAGTACTTC. Protein: CASSLETDYEQYF. The V gene is TRBV7-2, the J gene TRBJ2-7, with a tentative D call TRBD1 (5 bases). Germline V gene data show CDR1 as SGHTA and CDR2 as FQGNSA. V was clipped by 3 bases and J by 3 bases, with 9 bases between them. The CDR3 has 13 residues.

In this sample, this clonotype turned up a few times. The gene calls are TRBV20-1 and TRBJ2-2; unclear D gene. The CDR3 runs to 13 residues. Germline V lookup: CDR1 DFQATT, CDR2 SNEGSKA (reference sequence). The V end was cut by 1 base, the J end by 1 base, with 4 bases between. CDR3 nucleotides: TGCAGTGCTAGAGTCGGGAACACCGGGGAGCTGTTTTTT. It encodes CSARVGNTGELFF.

This sequence joins TRBV7-2 and TRBJ1-5; no firm D call. Trimming shortened V by 3 bases and J by 5 bases, and 14 bases separated the two germline ends. This CDR3 is 15 amino acids long. Germline-derived CDR1 and CDR2 are SGHTA and FQGNSA. CDR3 nucleotides: TGTGCCAGCAGCTTCAGCGGGCCTTCGGATCAGCCCCAGCATTTT. Translated: CASSFSGPSDQPQHF.

This clonotype was counted between two and nine times. The chain recombines TRBV5-1 with TRBJ2-7; tentatively, D is TRBD1 (5 bases). Trimming cost V 4 bases and J 6 bases, with 17 bases left between them. CDR1 is SGHRS and CDR2 is YFSETQ in the germline V gene. The CDR3 runs 14 residues. The CDR3 is CASSVSVGRREQYF. As DNA, the CDR3 is TGCGCCAGCAGCGTCTCGGTGGGGCGGCGCGAGCAGTACTTC.

This clonotype turned up a few times. The chain is built from TRBV5-1 and TRBJ1-2; D possibly corresponds to TRBD1 (5 bases). Germline V lookup: CDR1 SGHRS, CDR2 YFSETQ. Trimming removed 4 bases at V and 4 bases at J, with 11 bases between. There are 13 residues in the CDR3. The CDR3 sequence: CASSPQGVYGYTF. The CDR3 DNA follows: TGCGCCAGCAGCCCGCAAGGGGTCTATGGCTACACCTTC.

This clonotype was counted only a few times. The chain joins TRBV20-1 to TRBJ1-1, with a tentative D call TRBD1 (5 bases). Between the trimmed V and J ends, which lost 0 bases and 6 bases, there was a span of 14 bases. The germline V gene has CDR1 DFQATT and CDR2 SNEGSKA (reference sequence). The length of the CDR3 is 14 residues. For the CDR3, the DNA is TGCAGTGCTAGAGATTTATCAGGGAATCCTGAAGCTTTCTTT. Translation: CSARDLSGNPEAFF.

This chain joins TRBV6-2 or TRBV6-3 and TRBJ2-7; D unresolved. The V and J ends lost 2 bases and 0 bases respectively, with 2 bases between them. Looked up from germline, CDR1 is MNHEY and CDR2 is SVGEGT. The CDR3 contains 12 residues. CDR3 amino acids: CASSYSSYEQYV. CDR3 coding DNA: TGTGCCAGCAGTTACAGCTCCTACGAGCAGTACGTC.

This clonotype has more than one count but fewer than ten. The chain links TRBV20-1 to TRBJ1-4, with 7 bases aligning to TRBD1. Trimming cost V 6 bases and J 8 bases; bases outside gene matches: 15. Germline V lookup: CDR1 DFQATT, CDR2 SNEGSKA (reference sequence). There are 15 residues in the CDR3. The CDR3 DNA reads as TGCAGTGCGCAAATCTCCGGGACACAGGGGGAAAAACTGTTTTTT. Translated: CSAQISGTQGEKLFF.